This passage covers 29 T cell receptor beta chains from one sample sequenced in a study of tumor-infiltrating lymphocytes in primary liver carcinoma. Co-extracting RNA and DNA was done with roughly 17-32 mg of unsorted bulk tissue as input. With about 470 ng total RNA as template and a constant-region primer, TCR beta cDNA was made. ARM-PCR, slightly modified, supplied the TCR beta libraries through three nested multiplex PCR rounds. The study ran its first two PCR rounds for nine to eleven cycles each, using TRBV1-TRBV30 forward primers and a C-beta reverse primer. Using its own MiXCR run on the multiplex PCR reads, TCRdb lists one record per CDR3 protein. The sample consists of about 130,000 distinct CDR3 sequences, 60% to 75% of them appearing once. The specimen was liver tumor tissue from sampling region 3. Indicated subset: tumor region T3, left-lateral pole. These receptors were taken from a woman aged 55-70 years with primary liver carcinoma and hepatitis B virus infection.

Note on this clonotype: One end of the junction varies from germline; a read error may be responsible. The chain is built from TRBV11-2 and TRBJ2-1; 9 bases agree with TRBD2. The CDR3 is 17 residues long. CDR1 is SGHAT, CDR2 FQNNGV, per germline. The CDR3 coding sequence is TGTACCAGCAGCTTAGGTCTGGTAGCGGGAGAGCCGATTGAGCAGTTCTTC. Translated, it gives CTSSLGLVAGEPIEQFF.

Comments on this clonotype: One base away lies a much larger clone, so this may be a sequencing read error. This chain links TRBV28 with TRBJ1-6; D is possibly TRBD1 (5 bases). CDR1 is MDHEN and CDR2 is SYDVKM in the germline V gene. The CDR3 has 17 amino acids. CDR3 loop: CVSSLGSRFGGNSPLHF. CDR3 nucleotide sequence: TGTGTCAGCAGTTTGGGGTCGAGGTTTGGGGGAAATTCACCCCTCCACTTT.

Comment on this clonotype: At one end, the junction sequence differs from germline, possibly due to a read error. The rearrangement uses TRBV11-2 and TRBJ1-1; TRBD1 might be the D (5 bases). The CDR3 sequence is 12 residues long. Germline V gene sequence: CDR1 SGHAT, CDR2 FQNNGV. In nucleotides, the CDR3 is TGTGTCGGCAGCTCTAAACAGGCTGAAGCCTTCTTT. Its translation is CVGSSKQAEAFF.

V gene TRBV4-3 combines with J gene TRBJ1-2, with unresolved D. The CDR3 is 14 amino acids. V lost 5 bases and J lost 4, with 14 bases in between. Germline V gene data show CDR1 as LGHNA and CDR2 as YSLEER. CDR3 loop: CASSTELEIYGYTF. In DNA, the CDR3 is TGCGCCAGCAGCACTGAGTTGGAGATCTATGGCTACACCTTC.

Comment on this clonotype: A much more abundant neighbour one base away suggests this may be a read error. This CDR3 reads CASSLGLRNTEAFF. The CDR3 coding sequence is TGTGCCAGCAGCTTAGGTCTCCGGAACACTGAAGCTTTCTTT. The chain recombines TRBV7-8 with TRBJ1-1; the D is unclear. The V end lost 1 base, the J end lost 1 base, and 7 bases lay between the germline ends. CDR1 and CDR2 from the germline V gene are SGHVS and FQNEAQ. The CDR3 consists of 14 residues.

This clonotype was seen only once. This CDR3 is missing its conserved last phenylalanine or tryptophan, likely due to a read error. V is TRBV29-1 and J is TRBJ1-2, with unresolved D. The CDR3 covers 16 residues. V was trimmed by 2 bases and J by 0 bases, leaving 16 bases between them. CDR1 is SQVTM and CDR2 is ANQGSEA in the germline V gene. The CDR3 region is CSVEPGGGNSNYGYTL. The DNA of the CDR3 is TGCAGCGTTGAACCAGGAGGCGGGAACTCTAACTATGGCTACACCTTG.

This clonotype was seen a few times. It may be a read error: a sequence one base away is much more abundant. The chain employs TRBV29-1 and TRBJ2-1; 10 nucleotides agree with TRBD1. This CDR3 comprises 17 residues. J gave up 4 bases and V 4 bases, and 13 bases lay outside the gene matches. CDR1 and CDR2 (germline): SQVTM, ANQGSEA. The CDR3 coding sequence is TGCAGCGTTGGAGATTCGGACGGGACAGGGGCGTACAATGAGCAGTTCTTC. Translation gives CSVGDSDGTGAYNEQFF.

As for this clonotype: At one end, the junction sequence differs from germline, possibly due to a read error. V and J are TRBV12-3 or TRBV12-4 and TRBJ2-2; D remains ambiguous. CDR3 size: 13 residues. CDR3 sequence reads: CASREINIGELFF. DNA for the CDR3: TGTGCCAGTAGGGAAATAAACATCGGGGAGCTGTTTTTT.

Concerning this clonotype itself: It may be a read error: a sequence one base away is much more abundant. This chain connects TRBV28 to TRBJ1-1; TRBD1 matches at 9 bases. Germline CDR1 and CDR2: MDHEN and SYDVKM. This CDR3 spans 13 amino acids. This chain's CDR3 is CAGSLVVGQGAFF. The CDR3 DNA sequence: TGTGCCGGCAGTTTAGTTGTGGGACAGGGAGCTTTCTTT.

In its sample, this clonotype was seen once. The V gene is TRBV4-2, the J gene TRBJ2-7; D perhaps matches TRBD2 (6 bases). Looked up from germline, CDR1 is LGHNA and CDR2 is YNFKEQ. Trimming removed 3 bases from V and 7 bases from J, with 16 bases in between. The CDR3 is made up of 14 amino acids. The CDR3, as DNA: TGTGCCAGCAGCCATGACGGGACTTTATATGAGCAGTACTTC. It specifies CASSHDGTLYEQYF.

This chain connects TRBV11-2 to TRBJ2-1, with D perhaps given as TRBD1 or TRBD2 (6 bases each). Trimming stripped 1 base from V and 5 bases from J, with 15 bases between. This CDR3 has 16 residues. The germline V gene encodes CDR1 SGHAT and CDR2 FQNNGV. The CDR3 DNA reads TGTGCCAGCAGCTTAGCTGGGGGGCAGGATAACAATGAGCAGTTCTTC. Amino acids: CASSLAGGQDNNEQFF. The full variable domain, rest sourced from reference TRBV11-2 and TRBJ2-1, is EAGVAQSPRYKIIEKRQSVAFWCNPISGHATLYWYQQILGQGPKLLIQFQNNGVVDDSQLPKDRFSAERLKGVDSTLKIQPAKLEDSAVYLCASSLAGGQDNNEQFFGPGTRLTVL.

V usage is TRBV12-3 or TRBV12-4 and J usage is TRBJ2-1; D is unresolved. The CDR3 is 15 residues long. Trimming removed 1 base from V and 9 bases from J, with 16 bases in between. The DNA for the CDR3 is TGTGCCAGCAGTTTAGTAGCCGCCGCAAAGAGTGAGCAGTTCTTC. Translated: CASSLVAAAKSEQFF.

On this clonotype: Since the CDR3 does not end with the conserved phenylalanine or tryptophan, this likely comes from a read error. The rearrangement joins TRBV11-2 to TRBJ2-7; 7 bases line up with TRBD2. The CDR3 is made up of 14 amino acids. The V gene's germline CDR1 is SGHAT and CDR2 FQNNGV. CDR3 nucleotides: TGTGCAAGTAGCCCAAGCGGGACGGGTGCCGAGCAGTACTCC. Translating gives CASSPSGTGAEQYS.

As for this clonotype: This may arise from a read error, as a much more abundant clone is one base away. V usage is TRBV5-6 and J usage is TRBJ2-6; D possibly corresponds to TRBD1 (5 bases). CDR3 length equals 15 residues. Looked up from germline, CDR1 is SGHDT and CDR2 is YYEEEE. The CDR3 DNA reads as TGTGCCAGCAGCTTGGCTCTCTCTGGGGCCAACGTCCCGACTTTC. It translates to CASSLALSGANVPTF.

There are many counts of this clonotype. The rearrangement joins TRBV28 to TRBJ2-7, with a tentative D call TRBD1 (6 bases). CDR1 is MDHEN and CDR2 is SYDVKM in the germline V gene. The CDR3 sequence is 12 residues long. Trimming stripped 6 bases from V and 4 bases from J, with 10 bases between. CDR3 nucleotide sequence: TGTGCCAGCAGAACGGGACAATACGAGCAGTACTTC. Its translation is CASRTGQYEQYF. Full variable domain (missing parts from reference TRBV28 and TRBJ2-7): DVKVTQSSRYLVKRTGEKVFLECVQDMDHENMFWYRQDPGLGLRLIYFSYDVKMKEKGDIPEGYSVSREKKERFSLILESASTNQTSMYLCASRTGQYEQYFGPGTRLTVT.

Notes on this clonotype: Relative to the germline gene, one junction end is altered; a read error may explain this. The V gene is TRBV11-2, the J gene TRBJ1-6; D ambiguous. The CDR3 has 15 residues. The germline CDR1 and CDR2 sequences are SGHAT and FQNNGV. As DNA, the CDR3 is TGTGCCAGCAGCTTTTCTGGCCAGTATAACTCACCCCTCCACTTT. Translating gives CASSFSGQYNSPLHF.

On this clonotype itself: One base away lies a much larger clone, so this may be a sequencing read error. The rearrangement links TRBV6-6 to TRBJ2-1; the match to TRBD1 covers 7 bases. Germline loops: CDR1 MNHNY, CDR2 SVGAGI (reference sequence). This CDR3 comprises 14 residues. In nucleotides, the CDR3 is TGTGCCAGCACCCTAGGGACAGCCTACAATGGGCAGTTCTTC. It is translated as CASTLGTAYNGQFF.

The chain joins TRBV7-9 to TRBJ2-3; D remains unclear. This CDR3 has 14 amino acids. V was trimmed by 5 bases and J by 0 bases, leaving 9 bases between them. Germline V gene lookup returns CDR1 SEHNR and CDR2 FQNEAQ (reference sequence). The chain's CDR3 is CASSQSGSTDTQYF. The CDR3 DNA sequence: TGTGCCAGCAGCCAAAGTGGTAGCACAGATACGCAGTATTTT.

This clonotype showed up many times. V gene TRBV7-9 combines with J gene TRBJ1-3; D perhaps matches TRBD1 (5 bases). V was shortened by 5 bases and J by 4 bases, with 12 bases between the two germline ends. The CDR3 covers 14 residues. In germline, CDR1 is SEHNR, CDR2 FQNEAQ (reference sequence). The CDR3 DNA sequence: TGTGCCAGCAGCCCCGGGGGGTCGGGAAACACCATATATTTT. Its protein is CASSPGGSGNTIYF.

This clonotype has a handful of counts. A much larger clone sits a single nucleotide away, making a read error possible. The chain recombines TRBV12-3 or TRBV12-4 with TRBJ2-7; D possibly corresponds to TRBD1 (6 bases). CDR3 length: 13 amino acids. V lost 7 bases, J lost 0 bases, and 10 bases lay in between. CDR3 amino acids: CASMLQGSYEQYF. The CDR3 nucleotides are TGTGCCAGCATGTTACAGGGCTCCTACGAGCAGTACTTC.

Concerning this clonotype: The conserved phenylalanine or tryptophan normally closing the CDR3 is absent here, so this likely arose from a read error. The J gene is TRBJ2-5, the V gene TRBV6-6; D is ambiguous. CDR1 is MNHNY and CDR2 is SVGAGI in the germline V gene (reference sequence). The CDR3 is 16 amino acids. The chain's CDR3 is CASLNRHSSPQETQYL. The CDR3 DNA reads TGTGCTAGTCTAAATCGACACTCGAGCCCCCAAGAGACCCAGTACCTC.

In the case of this clonotype: Given the absence of the conserved phenylalanine or tryptophan at the CDR3 end, a read error is likely. The rearrangement joins TRBV6-6 to TRBJ1-2, with 7 bases matching TRBD1. J was trimmed by 1 base and V by 2 bases; bases with no gene match: 10. This CDR3 region has 17 residues. From germline, CDR1 is MNHNY and CDR2 SVGAGI (reference sequence). The CDR3 sequence is CASSYRTGGRLNYGYTI. The CDR3 DNA follows: TGTGCCAGCAGTTACAGGACAGGCGGGCGTCTTAACTATGGCTACACCATC.

As to this clonotype: Its ends do not fully match the called genes, so a read error is possible. The chain carries TRBV4-1 and TRBJ1-2, with D perhaps TRBD1 (5 bases). In germline, CDR1 is MGHRA, CDR2 YSYEKL. The CDR3 contains 16 residues. CDR3 in amino acids: CVSNQDLEGFTYGYTF. The DNA of the CDR3 is TGCGTCAGCAACCAAGATCTCGAGGGGTTTACCTATGGCTACACCTTC.

This clonotype was recorded once. This CDR3 is missing its conserved last phenylalanine or tryptophan, likely due to a read error. The rearrangement joins TRBV29-1 to TRBJ1-1; no clear D. Germline V gene lookup returns CDR1 SQVTM and CDR2 ANQGSEA. There are 13 residues in the CDR3. The CDR3 nucleotides read TGCAGCGTCTCAGGAGTAATGAATACTGAAGCTTTCTCT. Residues: CSVSGVMNTEAFS.

The chain links TRBV30 to TRBJ2-7; D may be TRBD2 (6 bases). CDR3 length equals 15 residues. From germline, CDR1 is GTSNPN and CDR2 SVGIG (reference sequence). Trimming removed 0 bases at V and 3 bases at J, with 15 bases between. CDR3 nucleotide sequence: TGTGCCTGGAGTGTACAGTGGGGACTCAACTACGAGCAGTACTTC. It encodes CAWSVQWGLNYEQYF.

The chain employs TRBV2 and TRBJ2-1; D is ambiguous. The CDR3 extends over 12 amino acids. V lost 6 bases and J lost 5, with 8 bases in between. CDR1 and CDR2 from the germline V gene are SNHLY and FYNNEI. DNA for the CDR3: TGTGCCAGCAGACGTGACCACAATGAGCAGTTCTTC. Protein: CASRRDHNEQFF.

This clonotype appeared a few times. This sequence joins TRBV28 and TRBJ2-1; 13 nucleotides line up with TRBD2. Germline assignment: CDR1 MDHEN and CDR2 SYDVKM. The CDR3 is 17 residues long. V lost 6 bases to trimming and J lost 6 bases; unmatched junction nucleotides: 11. The chain's CDR3 is CASRPRGGLAGPNEQFF. The CDR3 DNA reads TGTGCCAGCAGGCCAAGGGGGGGACTAGCGGGACCCAATGAGCAGTTCTTC.

As to this clonotype: Because the CDR3 is missing its conserved closing phenylalanine or tryptophan, this is likely a read error. The DNA is left out, because the CDR3 cannot be placed on it with certainty; the CDR3 is given as TCRdb lists it. CDR3 residues: CASRLEPGGAWELYL. This sequence joins TRBV11-3 and TRBJ2-7; no DNA check was done on the table's D call, TRBD2. The CDR3 is 15 residues long, counting both termini. Germline CDR1 and CDR2: SGHNT and YENEEA.

Worth noting for this clonotype: No conserved phenylalanine or tryptophan is present at the end of the CDR3, so a read error is the likely explanation. This rearrangement joins TRBV29-1 to TRBJ2-5; 9 nucleotides align to TRBD1. The closer fit of TRBJ2-7 to the DNA end suggests the J call may be wrong. The V gene's germline CDR1 is SQVTM and CDR2 ANQGSEA. The length of the CDR3 is 13 residues. CDR3 sequence: CSALTGGAYEQYY. In nucleotides, the CDR3 is TGCAGCGCCCTGACAGGGGGTGCCTACGAGCAGTACTAC.